The text below deals with one T cell receptor (beta chain). Its specificity is unknown. The record originates from a study of beta chain features in type 1 diabetes. Study conclusions and caveats: Patients and controls would be equally affected if PCR favored shorter templates. When Type 1 diabetes patients were examined, their TCRB CDR3s proved moderately but significantly shorter in all four CD4+ subsets.

The study reverse transcribed the entire isolated RNA, so it sequenced expressed TCRB transcripts. Samples of naive, central memory and regulatory T cells yielded a mean of about 3.4 million reads. Method: immunoSEQ multiplex PCR; TCRdb's copy keeps in-frame clones and lacks some. The repertoire holds 150,000 to 190,000 clones, with over 7.5% as singletons. Germline trimming cut 0 bases from V and 12 bases from J; bases unmatched to any gene: 14. The CDR3 length is 16 residues. Germline CDR1 is LGHNA and CDR2 is YNFKEQ. The TCR was taken from a man between 18 and 35 years old in good health. The J gene is TRBJ2-1, the V gene TRBV4-2; 7 bases map to TRBD2. Sequencing was performed on central memory CD4+ T cells from blood. CDR3 DNA sequence: TGTGCCAGCAGCCAAGATTTACGGGCGGGGGACTTAGGGCAGTTCTTC. Protein product: CASSQDLRAGDLGQFF.